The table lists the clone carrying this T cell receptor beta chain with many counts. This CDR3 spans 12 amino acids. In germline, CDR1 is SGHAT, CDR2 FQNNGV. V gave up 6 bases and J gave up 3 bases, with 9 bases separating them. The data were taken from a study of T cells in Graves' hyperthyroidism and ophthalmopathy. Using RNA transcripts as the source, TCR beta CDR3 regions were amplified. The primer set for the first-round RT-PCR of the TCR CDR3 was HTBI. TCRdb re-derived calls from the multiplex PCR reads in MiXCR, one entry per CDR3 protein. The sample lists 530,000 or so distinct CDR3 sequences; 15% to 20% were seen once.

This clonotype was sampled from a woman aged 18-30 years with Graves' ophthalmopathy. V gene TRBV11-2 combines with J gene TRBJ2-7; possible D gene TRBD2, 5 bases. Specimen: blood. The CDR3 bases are TGTGCCAGCAGTCACGGAGGCTACGAGCAGTACTTC. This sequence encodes CASSHGGYEQYF.